The clone carrying this T cell receptor beta chain was counted once. Its antigen is still unknown. V lost 1 base and J lost 2, with 10 bases in between. Germline V gene data show CDR1 as SGHAT and CDR2 as FQNNGV. This CDR3 has 15 residues. This sample was included in a study of a mutant IDH1 vaccine in newly diagnosed glioma. Profiling relied on immunoSEQ multiplex PCR, and the TCRdb table lists in-frame clones only, not all of them. This sample has fewer than 35,000 clones; roughly 84% occur once, and the top ten carry around 31%. Stated time point: week 47, end of study. One vaccine dose held 300 ug of mutant IDH1 20-mer peptide and came with topical imiquimod.

The receptor's source is a man under 40 with glioma. This sequence joins TRBV11-2 and TRBJ2-3; no clear D gene. This specimen was PBMCs, taken from a glioma patient whose treatment included an IDH1 peptide vaccine. The CDR3 coding sequence is TGTGCCAGCAGCTTAGGGGCTAGACCCACAGATACGCAGTATTTT. This encodes CASSLGARPTDTQYF.